The entry below describes one T cell receptor beta chain. Per germline, CDR1 LNHNV and CDR2 YYDKDF (reference sequence). V lost 3 bases, J lost 11 bases, and 17 bases lay in between. The CDR3 totals 14 residues. The entry originates in a study of cytomegalovirus exposure and HLA in healthy donors. 13 Jbeta primers and 60 Vbeta primers were used for the PCR. The data were produced by immunoSEQ multiplex PCR, yet TCRdb's version contains in-frame clones alone and is incomplete. The sample has under 250,000 clones; roughly 80% are singletons. This chain joins TRBV15 and TRBJ1-5; D remains ambiguous. The clonotype was recovered from a woman aged 30 to 39 in good health and CMV-seronegative. Sequencing was performed on PBMCs. Here the CDR3 DNA reads TGTGCCACCAGCAGCCTCGGGTCCCTTAATTCCCAGCATTTT. This translates into CATSSLGSLNSQHF.